This TCR beta chain was sequenced during a study of T-cell reconstitution after alpha-beta-depleted transplantation in children. This clonotype was recorded many times. The antigen is undetermined. V lost 0 bases, J lost 3 bases, and 9 bases lay in between. The length of the CDR3 is 14 residues. Per germline, CDR1 LGHDT and CDR2 YNNKEL (reference sequence). Preparing the TCRbeta library involved the use of unique molecular identifiers. TCRdb reprocessed the PCR reads via MiXCR and lists one record per CDR3 protein. The data hold roughly 100,000 distinct CDR3 sequences, with around 5.9% observed a single time. Regarding the study as a whole: Several hundred expanded graft clones reportedly supplied alpha-beta T cells about two months after transplant. At day 60, the high TCRbeta diversity found in some patients originated from recipient T cells and thymic progenitors that had survived. T-cell counts and diversity at one year following transplant were attributed mainly to newly produced T cells.

The source of this sequence is a female patient aged 2-15 years who had a stem cell transplant for Fanconi anemia, so the T cells may come from the graft donor. The sample in question was PBMCs, mostly from graft donor cells, obtained 60 days after TCRalphabeta/CD19-depleted stem cell transplant. V usage is TRBV3-1 and J usage is TRBJ2-7; D is ambiguous. The CDR3 is CASSQDLGGYEQYF. The CDR3 region has the DNA TGTGCCAGCAGCCAAGATTTAGGCGGCTACGAGCAGTACTTC.